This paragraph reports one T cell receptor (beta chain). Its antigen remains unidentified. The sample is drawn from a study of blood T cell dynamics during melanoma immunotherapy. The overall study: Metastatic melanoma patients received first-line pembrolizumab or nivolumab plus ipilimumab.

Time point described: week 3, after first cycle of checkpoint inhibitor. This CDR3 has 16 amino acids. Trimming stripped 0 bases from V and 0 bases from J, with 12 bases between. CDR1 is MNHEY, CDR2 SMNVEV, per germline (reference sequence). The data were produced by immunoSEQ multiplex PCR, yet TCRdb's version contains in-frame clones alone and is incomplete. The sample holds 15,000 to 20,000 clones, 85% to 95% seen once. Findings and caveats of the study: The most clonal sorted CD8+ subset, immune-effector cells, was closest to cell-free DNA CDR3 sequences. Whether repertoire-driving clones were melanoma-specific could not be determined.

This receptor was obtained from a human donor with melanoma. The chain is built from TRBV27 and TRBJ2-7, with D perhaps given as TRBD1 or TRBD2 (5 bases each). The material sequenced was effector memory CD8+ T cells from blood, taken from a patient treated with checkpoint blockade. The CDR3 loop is CASSLSSGTISYEQYF. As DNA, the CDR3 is TGTGCCAGCAGTTTATCCTCCGGGACGATCTCCTACGAGCAGTACTTC.